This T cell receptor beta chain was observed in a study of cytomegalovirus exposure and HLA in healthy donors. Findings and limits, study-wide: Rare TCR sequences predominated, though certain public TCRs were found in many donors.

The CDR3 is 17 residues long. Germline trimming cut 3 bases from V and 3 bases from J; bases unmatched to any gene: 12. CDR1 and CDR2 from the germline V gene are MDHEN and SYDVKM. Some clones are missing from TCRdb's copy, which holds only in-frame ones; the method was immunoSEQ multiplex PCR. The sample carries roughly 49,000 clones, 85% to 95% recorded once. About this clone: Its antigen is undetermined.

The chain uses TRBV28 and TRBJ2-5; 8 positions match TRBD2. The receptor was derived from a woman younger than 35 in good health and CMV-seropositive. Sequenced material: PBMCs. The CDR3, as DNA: TGTGCCAGCAGTTTGCCGCTGGGTAGCGGGGAGAAAGAGACCCAGTACTTC. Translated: CASSLPLGSGEKETQYF.